This TCR beta chain was identified in a study of blood T cell repertoires in COVID-19 (dated by TCRdb to 2020 to 2022). Background for the entire study: Samples covering the acute and convalescent phases of COVID-19 were provided by collaborators in the United States, Italy and Spain. The repertoires were released in a freely available public database intended as a resource for research on the immune response to SARS-CoV-2. The samples were drawn from two sources: the first 160 participants of the ongoing ImmuneRACE study, and 1,254 subjects contributed by 6 global collaborators. Deeply sampled blood TCRbeta repertoires from subjects exposed to, actively infected with, or recovered from COVID-19 were included in the dataset. The material from the prospective study consisted of cDNA or gDNA derived from T cells, B-cell-depleted T cells, or PBMCs. Sample metadata almost always included a de-identified subject ID, COVID-19 status, age in years and sex. HLA class I and class II types, where available, came from metadata supplied by the sample provider rather than from assay-based typing.

At one collaborating source in Seattle, patients were enrolled during active infection and were followed longitudinally through the course of disease. Each collaborating institution followed its own protocols to collect whole blood in K2EDTA tubes. For TCRbeta analysis, collaborators shipped samples in one of three forms: frozen whole blood, isolated PBMCs, or DNA extracted from either of those sample types. Summary of the overall study and its limitations: How much clinical and demographic metadata was included differed by source and by participant, and the metadata was provided uncurated.

A note on this clone: Its antigen is not yet known. No qualities accompany the bases; no much larger clone lies one base away.

Trimming costs V 0 bases and J 0 bases, and their ends lie 4 bases apart. As encoded in the germline V gene (reference sequence), CDR1 is SGHKS while CDR2 is YYEKEE. Reading from cysteine to phenylalanine, the CDR3 counts 14 amino acids. Only CDR3 DNA is held: 42 bases, read in frame from base 1. TCRbeta CDR3 regions were amplified from genomic DNA using the immunoSEQ Assay, a bias-controlled multiplex PCR. Turning to the authors' computational methods: The number of nucleated cells in each sample was estimated by amplification of reference gene primers within the assay. Sequence reads were collapsed and filtered to measure the absolute abundance of every unique TCRbeta CDR3 rearrangement. For each sample, productive Simpson clonality was calculated as the square root of Simpson's diversity index over productive rearrangements. TCRdb retrieved this table from immuneACCESS and kept in-frame rearrangements only. Not all clones are present; in checked studies, unresolved V genes account for under half, and no reason is known for the remainder. From that table come the V and J calls and clone size; the DNA was used to work out D and trimming. Here the sample has over 150,000 clones; about 83% occur a single time. Under 13% of the sample belongs to the ten largest clones.

Sequenced material: peripheral blood. The rearrangement joined TRBV5-5 to TRBJ2-1; no confident D gene assignment can be made. The sequence was obtained from a woman between 70 and 85 years old with COVID-19, enrolled during active disease. The DNA sequence is given as TGTGCCAGCAGCTTGGTCAGCTCCTACAATGAGCAGTTCTTC. This encodes CASSLVSSYNEQFF. Reference TRBV5-5 and TRBJ2-1 genes cover what lies past the CDR3, so the full variable domain is DAGVTQSPTHLIKTRGQQVTLRCSPISGHKSVSWYQQVLGQGPQFIFQYYEKEERGRGNFPDRFSARQFPNYSSELNVNALLLGDSALYLCASSLVSSYNEQFFGPGTRLTVL.